This T cell receptor beta chain was sequenced in a study of T cell responses to AZD1222 COVID-19 vaccine. Only a few counts were recorded for this clone. Its antigen is unidentified. Points from the study as a whole: Two doses of AZD1222 preceded a rise in Spike-specific TCR breadth and depth.

Germline V gives CDR1 SGHRS, CDR2 YFSETQ. The V end was cut by 4 bases, the J end by 6 bases, with 10 bases between. The CDR3 extends over 12 amino acids. Assay: immunoSEQ multiplex PCR; the TCRdb copy retains only in-frame clones and omits some. The sample shows about 130,000 clones, 86% of them seen only once. The chain employs TRBV5-1 and TRBJ1-2; D ambiguous. The material sequenced was peripheral blood, taken on day 0 of AZD1222 vaccination. The receptor was isolated from an adult in good health. The DNA for the CDR3 is TGCGCCAGCAGCCGTGACGGCGATGGCTACACCTTC. It codes for CASSRDGDGYTF.